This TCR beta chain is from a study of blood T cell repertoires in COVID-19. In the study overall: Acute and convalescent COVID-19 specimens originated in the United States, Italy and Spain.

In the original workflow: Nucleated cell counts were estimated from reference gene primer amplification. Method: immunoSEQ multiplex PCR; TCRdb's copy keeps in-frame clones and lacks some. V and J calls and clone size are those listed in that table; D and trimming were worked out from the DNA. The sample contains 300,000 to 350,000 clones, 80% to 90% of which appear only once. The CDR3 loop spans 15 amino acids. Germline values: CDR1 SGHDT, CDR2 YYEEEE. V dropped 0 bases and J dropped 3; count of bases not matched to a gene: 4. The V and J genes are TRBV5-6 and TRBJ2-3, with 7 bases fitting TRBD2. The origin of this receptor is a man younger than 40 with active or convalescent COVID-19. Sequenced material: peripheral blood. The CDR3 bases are TGTGCCAGCAGCTTGGCGCCTAGCGGAACAGATACGCAGTATTTT. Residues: CASSLAPSGTDTQYF.